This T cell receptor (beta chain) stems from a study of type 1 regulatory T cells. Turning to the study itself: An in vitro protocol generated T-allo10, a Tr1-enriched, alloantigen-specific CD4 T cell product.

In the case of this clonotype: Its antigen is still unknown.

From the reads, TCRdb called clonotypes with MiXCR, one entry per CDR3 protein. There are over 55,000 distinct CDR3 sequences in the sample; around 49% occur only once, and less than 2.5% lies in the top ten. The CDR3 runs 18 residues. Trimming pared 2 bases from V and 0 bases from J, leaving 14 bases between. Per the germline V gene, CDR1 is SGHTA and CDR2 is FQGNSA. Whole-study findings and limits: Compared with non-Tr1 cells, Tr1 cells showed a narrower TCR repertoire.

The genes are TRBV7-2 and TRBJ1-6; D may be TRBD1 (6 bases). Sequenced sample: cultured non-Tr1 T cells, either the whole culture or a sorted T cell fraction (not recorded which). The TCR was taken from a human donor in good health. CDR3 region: CASSLRPTGSSYNSPLHF. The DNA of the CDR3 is TGTGCCAGCAGCTTAAGGCCTACAGGGAGCTCCTATAATTCACCCCTCCACTTT.